A single T cell receptor beta chain is shown here with its context. What this receptor recognizes is not known. The input lacks base qualities; no much larger clone sits a single base away. In the paper's terms, the treatment or condition label means: allogeneic hematopoietic cell transplantation with graft depleted of TCRalphabeta T cells and CD19 B cells. The transplant recipients were children given TCRalphabeta/CD19-depleted allogeneic hematopoietic cell grafts. Library prep was done by PCR. Sequencing relied on an Illumina HiSeq 2500. TCR library preparation used molecular barcoding, with unique molecular identifiers applied to normalize quantification of the TCRbeta repertoire. The raw public data were reprocessed by TCRdb itself: fastp quality trimming at Q25, MiXCR clonotype calling, in-frame beta chains only. Rows with a matching CDR3 protein are joined into one entry that keeps the most common DNA and genes. The sample has 250,000 to 400,000 distinct CDR3 sequences on record, around 25% of them singletons. The top ten hold 9.5% to 12% of the sample.

The CDR3 has 14 amino acids, counting the end cysteine and phenylalanine. Only the CDR3 DNA stays, 42 bases, in frame from base 1. For CDR1 and CDR2, the germline V gene (reference sequence) lists DFQATT and SNEGSKA. The trim is 2 bases for V and 0 bases for J, with a gap of 11 bases between the germline ends. The sample is drawn from a study of T-cell reconstitution after alpha-beta-depleted transplantation in children (dated by TCRdb to 2016 to 2018). At the level of the whole study: Using TCR repertoire profiling, the study followed T-cell immune reconstitution in a quantitative way in children after TCRalphabeta/CD19-depleted allogeneic hematopoietic cell transplantation. On the study overall, not on this receptor specifically: The frequencies of hyperexpanded clones fell over the following months, and after one year, T-cell counts and TCRbeta diversity were mostly attributed to newly produced T cells. In some patients, the high TCRbeta diversity seen at day 60 was put down to recipient T cells and intrathymic progenitors that had survived conditioning. The apparently early recovery of alphabetaT-cell counts about two months after transplant reportedly depended on only several hundred rapidly expanded clones that came from non-depleted graft cells.

Material: PBMCs, mostly from graft donor cells, obtained 180 days after TCRalphabeta/CD19-depleted stem cell transplant. In this chain, TRBV20-1 is recombined with TRBJ2-7; D gene: possibly TRBD2, on 6 matching bases. This clonotype was obtained from a male patient under 18 who had a stem cell transplant for acute lymphoblastic leukemia, so the T cells may come from the graft donor. Here the CDR3 is given as CSARRGGNSYEQYF. The nucleotide sequence is given as TGCAGTGCTAGAAGAGGCGGGAACTCCTACGAGCAGTACTTC.